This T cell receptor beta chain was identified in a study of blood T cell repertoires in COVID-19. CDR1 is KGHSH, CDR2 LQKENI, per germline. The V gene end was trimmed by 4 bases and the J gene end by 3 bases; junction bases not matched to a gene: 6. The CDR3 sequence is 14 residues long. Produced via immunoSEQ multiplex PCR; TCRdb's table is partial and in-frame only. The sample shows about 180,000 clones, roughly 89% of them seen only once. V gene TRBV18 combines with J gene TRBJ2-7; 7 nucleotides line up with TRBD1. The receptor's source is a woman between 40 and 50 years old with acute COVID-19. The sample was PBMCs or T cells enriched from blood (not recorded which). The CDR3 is CASSRETGNYEQYF. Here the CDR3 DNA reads TGTGCCAGCTCACGGGAGACAGGGAACTACGAGCAGTACTTC.